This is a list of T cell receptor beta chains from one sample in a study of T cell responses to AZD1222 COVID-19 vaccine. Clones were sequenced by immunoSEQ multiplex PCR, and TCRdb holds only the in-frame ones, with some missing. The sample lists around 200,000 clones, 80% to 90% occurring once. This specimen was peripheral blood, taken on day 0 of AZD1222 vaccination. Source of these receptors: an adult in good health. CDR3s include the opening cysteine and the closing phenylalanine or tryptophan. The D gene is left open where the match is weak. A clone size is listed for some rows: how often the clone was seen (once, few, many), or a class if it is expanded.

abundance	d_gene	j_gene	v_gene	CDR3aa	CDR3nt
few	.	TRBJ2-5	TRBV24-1	CATSDPGAVGAETQYF	TGTGCCACCAGTGATCCGGGGGCAGTGGGGGCAGAGACCCAGTACTTC
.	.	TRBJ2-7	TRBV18	CASSPAIHYEQYF	TGTGCCAGCTCACCCGCGATCCACTACGAGCAGTACTTC
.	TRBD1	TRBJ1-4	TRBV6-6	CASSYSGTVEKLFF	TGTGCCAGCAGTTACTCTGGGACAGTTGAAAAACTGTTTTTT
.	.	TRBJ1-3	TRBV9	CASSVSFRTSGNTIYF	TGTGCCAGCAGCGTAAGTTTCCGGACCTCTGGAAACACCATATATTTT
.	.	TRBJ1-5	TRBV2	CASSSGGLSNQPQHF	TGTGCCAGCAGTTCGGGGGGTTTGAGCAATCAGCCCCAGCATTTT
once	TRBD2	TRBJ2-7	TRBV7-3	CASSKLAGDSYEQYF	TGTGCCAGCAGTAAACTAGCGGGTGACTCCTACGAGCAGTACTTC
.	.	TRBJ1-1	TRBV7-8	CASSLVGGWNTEAFF	TGTGCCAGCAGCTTAGTTGGGGGATGGAACACTGAAGCTTTCTTT
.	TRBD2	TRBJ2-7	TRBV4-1	CASSDGTSGGYEQYF	TGCGCCAGCAGCGATGGGACTAGCGGGGGCTACGAGCAGTACTTC
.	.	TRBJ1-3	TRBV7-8	CASSLAGGRSGNTIYF	TGTGCCAGCAGCTTAGCGGGCGGCCGCTCTGGAAACACCATATATTTT
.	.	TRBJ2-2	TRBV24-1	CATQGTTANTGELFF	TGTGCCACCCAAGGGACAACCGCGAACACCGGGGAGCTGTTTTTT
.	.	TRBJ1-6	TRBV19	CASSPGDAYNSPLHF	TGTGCCAGTAGTCCTGGGGACGCCTATAATTCACCCCTCCACTTT
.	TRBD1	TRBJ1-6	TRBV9	CASSTYRDRGNSPLHF	TGTGCCAGCAGCACCTACCGGGACAGGGGCAATTCACCCCTCCACTTT
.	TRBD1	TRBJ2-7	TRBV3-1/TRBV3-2	CASSQDEDYRGYEQYF	TGTGCCAGCAGCCAAGATGAAGATTACAGGGGCTACGAGCAGTACTTC
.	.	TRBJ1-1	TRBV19	CATSWQDTEAFF	TGTGCCACCTCCTGGCAGGACACTGAAGCTTTCTTT
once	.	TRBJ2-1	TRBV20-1	CSESHAGEQFF	TGCAGTGAGTCCCACGCCGGGGAGCAGTTCTTC
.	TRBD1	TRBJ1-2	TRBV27	CASSLTKTGAIYGYTF	TGTGCCAGCAGTTTAACTAAGACAGGGGCCATCTATGGCTACACCTTC
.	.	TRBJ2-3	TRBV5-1	CASSLSPGDTDTQYF	TGCGCCAGCAGCTTATCACCGGGGGACACAGATACGCAGTATTTT
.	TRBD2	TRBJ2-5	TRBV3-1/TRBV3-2	CASSQARSRSGEETQYF	TGTGCCAGCAGCCAAGCCCGAAGTCGCAGCGGGGAAGAGACCCAGTACTTC
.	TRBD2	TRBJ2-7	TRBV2	CASRSSGGPRSYEQYF	TGTGCCAGCAGGTCTAGCGGGGGCCCGAGGTCCTACGAGCAGTACTTC
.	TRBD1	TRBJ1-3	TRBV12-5	CASGLGQGKNTIYF	TGTGCTAGTGGTTTGGGACAGGGAAAAAACACCATATATTTT
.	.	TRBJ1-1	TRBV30	CAWSEINTEAFF	TGTGCCTGGAGTGAAATCAACACTGAAGCTTTCTTT
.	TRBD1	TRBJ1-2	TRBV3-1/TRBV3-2	CASSQNPSGTGYGYTF	TGTGCCAGCAGCCAAAATCCCTCCGGGACAGGCTATGGCTACACCTTC
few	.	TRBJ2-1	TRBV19	CASRTSRPGSYNEQFF	TGTGCCAGTAGGACCTCACGTCCCGGATCCTACAATGAGCAGTTCTTC
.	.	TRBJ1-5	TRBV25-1	CASSGPSNQPQHF	TGTGCCAGCAGCGGACCGAGCAATCAGCCCCAGCATTTT
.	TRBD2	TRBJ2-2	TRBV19	CASSMWEGPGELFF	TGTGCCAGTAGTATGTGGGAGGGCCCCGGGGAGCTGTTTTTT
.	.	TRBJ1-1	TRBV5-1	CASSLGGGTLNTEAFF	TGCGCCAGCAGCCTGGGCGGGGGGACATTGAACACTGAAGCTTTCTTT
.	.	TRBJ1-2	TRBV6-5	CASSRAGQQKGYTF	TGTGCCAGCAGTCGCGCAGGCCAGCAAAAGGGCTACACCTTC
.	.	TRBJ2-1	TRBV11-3	CASSLWDRSYEQFF	TGTGCCAGCAGCCTATGGGACCGGTCGTATGAGCAGTTCTTC
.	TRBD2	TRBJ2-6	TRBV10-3	CAISERGVGGARSGANVLTF	TGTGCCATCAGTGAGCGGGGGGTTGGCGGGGCACGCTCTGGGGCCAACGTCCTGACTTTC
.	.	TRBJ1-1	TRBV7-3	CASSWNTEAFF	TGTGCCAGCAGCTGGAACACTGAAGCTTTCTTT
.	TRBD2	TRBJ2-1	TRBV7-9	CASSLLAENEQFF	TGTGCCAGCAGCTTGCTAGCGGAAAATGAGCAGTTCTTC
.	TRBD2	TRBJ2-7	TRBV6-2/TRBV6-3	CASSYTSGRGNEQYF	TGTGCCAGCAGTTATACTAGCGGGAGAGGAAACGAGCAGTACTTC
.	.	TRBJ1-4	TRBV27	CASSPLDRVAPSLIF	TGTGCCAGCAGTCCCCTCGACAGAGTTGCCCCCTCCCTGATTTTT
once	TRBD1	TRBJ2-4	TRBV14	CASRATGGMDIQYF	TGTGCCAGCAGAGCGACAGGGGGCATGGACATTCAGTACTTC
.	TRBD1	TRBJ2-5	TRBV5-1	CASSVRQGWGTQYF	TGCGCCAGCAGCGTACGACAGGGATGGGGGACCCAGTACTTC
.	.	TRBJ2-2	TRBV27	CASSFVGGGTGELFF	TGTGCCAGCAGTTTCGTAGGAGGGGGCACCGGGGAGCTGTTTTTT
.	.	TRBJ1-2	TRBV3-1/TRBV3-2	CASSQEPPLHGYTF	TGTGCCAGCAGCCAAGAACCGCCTCTGCATGGCTACACCTTC
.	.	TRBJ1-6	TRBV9	CASRVAGSYNSPLHF	TGTGCCAGCAGGGTAGCAGGGAGCTATAATTCACCCCTCCACTTT
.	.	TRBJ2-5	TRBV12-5	CASVMKETQYF	TGTGCTAGTGTCATGAAAGAGACCCAGTACTTC
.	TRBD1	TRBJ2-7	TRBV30	CAWSSQGSEQYF	TGTGCCTGGAGTTCACAGGGGAGCGAGCAGTACTTC
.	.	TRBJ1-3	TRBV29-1	CSVVRGSGNTIYF	TGCAGCGTTGTCAGGGGTTCTGGAAACACCATATATTTT
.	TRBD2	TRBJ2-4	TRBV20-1	CSASIRGGRNIQYF	TGCAGTGCTAGTATCCGGGGGGGAAGGAACATTCAGTACTTC
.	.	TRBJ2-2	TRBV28	CASSLWGLSAGELFF	TGTGCCAGCAGCCTCTGGGGTTTGAGCGCCGGGGAGCTGTTTTTT
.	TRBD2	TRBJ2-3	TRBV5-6	CASSLQGWRGFTDTQYF	TGTGCCAGCAGCTTGCAAGGTTGGCGGGGGTTCACAGATACGCAGTATTTT
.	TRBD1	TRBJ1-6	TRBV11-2	CASSPGQAYNSPLHF	TGTGCCAGCAGCCCGGGACAGGCATATAATTCACCCCTCCACTTT
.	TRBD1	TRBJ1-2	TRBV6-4	CASSDTGARGYTF	TGTGCCAGCAGTGACACAGGGGCGAGGGGTTACACCTTC
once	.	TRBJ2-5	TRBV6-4	CASRGRAQETQYF	TGTGCCAGCAGGGGCAGGGCACAAGAGACCCAGTACTTC
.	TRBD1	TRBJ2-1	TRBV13	CASSLDRGRLDNEQFF	TGTGCCAGCAGCTTAGACAGGGGGCGGTTGGACAATGAGCAGTTCTTC